This is a list of T cell receptor beta chains from one sample in a study of cytomegalovirus exposure and HLA in healthy donors. Data came from immunoSEQ multiplex PCR; TCRdb stores just in-frame clones and leaves some out. The sample table sets out over 200,000 clones. What was sequenced was PBMCs. These receptors were taken from a woman in her twenties or thirties in good health and CMV-seropositive. The CDR3 runs from the conserved cysteine through the conserved F or W. A D gene is named only where the DNA matches it firmly.

>TRBV4-1|TRBJ2-4|.
CASGPSRARDKNIQYF
TGCGCCAGCGGTCCGTCAAGGGCGAGGGACAAAAACATTCAGTACTTC
>TRBV27|TRBJ2-3|TRBD1
CASSPGTGLTDTQYF
TGTGCCAGCAGTCCCGGGACAGGGCTTACAGATACGCAGTATTTT
>TRBV5-1|TRBJ2-5|.
CASSPVGPGETQYF
TGCGCCAGCAGCCCGGTGGGGCCGGGAGAGACCCAGTACTTC
>TRBV2|TRBJ2-3|.
CASRGAGGTDTQYF
TGTGCCAGCCGAGGGGCAGGGGGCACAGATACGCAGTATTTT
>TRBV10-3|TRBJ1-1|.
CAISANREMNTEAFF
TGTGCCATCAGTGCCAACAGGGAGATGAACACTGAAGCTTTCTTT
>TRBV6-6|TRBJ1-4|TRBD1
CASSYPWDREGKLFF
TGTGCCAGCAGTTACCCCTGGGACAGGGAGGGAAAACTGTTTTTT
>TRBV6-1|TRBJ2-7|.
CASSEPASSYEQYF
TGTGCCAGCAGTGAACCCGCGTCGTCCTACGAGCAGTACTTC
>TRBV4-1|TRBJ1-1|.
CASSRLGGGTEAFF
TGCGCCAGCAGCCGGCTCGGGGGGGGCACTGAAGCTTTCTTT
>TRBV28|TRBJ2-2|.
CASSLASSASTGELFF
TGTGCCAGCAGTTTAGCATCTAGCGCGAGCACCGGGGAGCTGTTTTTT
>TRBV2|TRBJ1-1|TRBD1
CATTGVRDTEAFF
TGTGCCACAACAGGGGTGAGGGACACTGAAGCTTTCTTT
>TRBV25-1|TRBJ2-7|.
CASSENSPHRDEQYF
TGTGCCAGCAGTGAAAACTCCCCCCACAGGGACGAGCAGTACTTC
>TRBV7-2|TRBJ2-7|TRBD1
CASSSLGGTGAYEQYF
TGTGCCAGCAGCTCATTAGGTGGGACAGGGGCCTACGAGCAGTACTTC
>TRBV4-1|TRBJ1-2|.
CASSTAGSDYGYTF
TGCGCCAGCAGTACTGCAGGGTCTGACTATGGCTACACCTTC
>TRBV27|TRBJ2-5|TRBD2
CASSARTSGSKTQYF
TGTGCCAGCAGTGCCCGGACTAGCGGGAGCAAGACCCAGTACTTC
>TRBV7-9|TRBJ2-7|.
CASSLLAGLDEQYF
TGTGCCAGCAGCTTGCTGGCGGGGTTAGACGAGCAGTACTTC
>TRBV18|TRBJ2-1|TRBD2
CASSSDGGGAFGEQFF
TGTGCCAGCTCTTCAGATGGCGGGGGGGCCTTCGGGGAGCAGTTCTTC
>TRBV2|TRBJ1-1|.
CASSRGQGSGAFF
TGTGCCAGCAGTAGGGGCCAGGGTAGTGGAGCTTTCTTT
>TRBV6-5|TRBJ2-3|TRBD2
CASSTSDLSTDTQYF
TGTGCCAGCAGTACTAGCGATCTAAGCACAGATACGCAGTATTTT
>TRBV11-2|TRBJ2-7|TRBD2
CASTLYGTSVYEQYF
TGTGCCAGCACCCTATATGGGACTAGCGTCTACGAGCAGTACTTC
>TRBV27|TRBJ2-5|.
CASSPEGETQYF
TGTGCCAGCAGTCCGGAGGGAGAGACCCAGTACTTC
>TRBV10-3|TRBJ2-5|TRBD2
CAISGLAGVSETQYF
TGTGCCATCAGCGGGCTAGCGGGGGTTTCTGAGACCCAGTACTTC
>TRBV15|TRBJ1-1|.
CATSRARGTEAFF
TGTGCCACCAGCAGAGCCAGGGGCACTGAAGCTTTCTTT
>TRBV5-1|TRBJ1-1|.
CASSLYGGGIVNTEAFF
TGCGCCAGCAGCTTGTACGGCGGAGGCATCGTGAACACTGAAGCTTTCTTT
>TRBV18|TRBJ1-5|.
CASSPINQGGSVNQPQHF
TGTGCCAGCTCACCAATAAACCAGGGTGGGTCCGTAAATCAGCCCCAGCATTTT
>TRBV9|TRBJ1-3|TRBD1
CASSARDSSGNTIYF
TGTGCCAGCAGCGCTAGGGACAGCTCTGGAAACACCATATATTTT
>TRBV7-2|TRBJ1-2|TRBD1
CASSVRQGAMGNYGYTF
TGTGCCAGCAGCGTAAGACAGGGGGCTATGGGTAACTATGGCTACACCTTC
>TRBV5-1|TRBJ1-5|TRBD1
CASSTGTAAGNQPQHF
TGCGCCAGCAGCACAGGGACAGCCGCTGGCAATCAGCCCCAGCATTTT